Shown below are 23 T cell receptor beta chains from a single sample sequenced in a study of T cell repertoires in cytomegalovirus infection. TCRdb fed the reads into MiXCR, producing one record per CDR3 protein. Among some 220,000 distinct CDR3 sequences listed, about 5.9% were seen once. The specimen was PBMCs. The receptors stem from a human donor in good health (CMV status not recorded). Some clones in this sample may be carry-over from other donors' samples.

This clonotype was observed at least ten times. This CDR3 is CASSDEFYEQYF. The CDR3 bases are TGTGCCAGCAGTGATGAGTTCTACGAGCAGTACTTC. V usage is TRBV25-1 and J usage is TRBJ2-7; no clear D gene. Germline CDR1 is MGHDK and CDR2 is SYGVNS. The CDR3 totals 12 residues. Trimming stripped 3 bases from V and 3 bases from J, with 6 bases between.

This clonotype has a count of ten or more. The chain uses TRBV30 and TRBJ1-6, with D hard to call. The germline CDR1 and CDR2 sequences are GTSNPN and SVGIG (reference sequence). This CDR3 has 14 residues. V was clipped by 2 bases and J by 10 bases, with 15 bases between them. CDR3 region: CAWSFERNSSPLHF. CDR3 sequence (DNA): TGTGCCTGGAGTTTCGAAAGGAACAGCTCACCCCTCCACTTT.

This sequence joins TRBV29-1 and TRBJ1-4; 10 positions match TRBD1. The J segment lost 7 bases and the V segment lost 6 bases, leaving 2 bases of the junction unmatched. The V gene's germline CDR1 is SQVTM and CDR2 ANQGSEA. This CDR3 comprises 12 residues. The DNA for the CDR3 is TGCAGCGTCCGGGACAGGGGTGAAAAACTGTTTTTT. Protein sequence: CSVRDRGEKLFF.

The sample holds many counts of this clonotype. The V and J genes are TRBV5-1 and TRBJ2-3; TRBD1 agrees at 9 bases. There are 14 residues in the CDR3. Trimming took 3 bases from V and 2 from J; bases not matched to a gene: 1. Germline CDR1 is SGHRS and CDR2 is YFSETQ. CDR3: CASSWDRDTDTQYF. Here the CDR3 DNA reads TGCGCCAGCAGCTGGGACAGGGACACAGATACGCAGTATTTT.

The sample holds many counts of this clonotype. The chain recombines TRBV20-1 with TRBJ2-1, with a weak D call TRBD2 (5 bases). The CDR3 contains 16 residues. Per the germline V gene, CDR1 is DFQATT and CDR2 is SNEGSKA (reference sequence). The V end was cut by 5 bases, the J end by 2 bases, with 19 bases between. DNA for the CDR3: TGCAGTGCTCCTTCGACTATATCCGGACCCTACAATGAGCAGTTCTTC. Translating gives CSAPSTISGPYNEQFF.

This clonotype turned up a few times. The V and J genes are TRBV19 and TRBJ2-7; 8 positions match TRBD2. This CDR3 comprises 17 residues. With V trimmed by 7 bases and J by 0 bases, 14 bases remained unmatched. The germline V gene encodes CDR1 LNHDA and CDR2 SQIVND (reference sequence). In DNA, the CDR3 is TGTGCCAGTACCCAGTCAACTAGCGGACTACACTCCTACGAGCAGTACTTC. Protein sequence: CASTQSTSGLHSYEQYF.

This clonotype was observed at least ten times. The V and J genes are TRBV4-3 and TRBJ1-2, with a weak D call TRBD1 (6 bases). There are 16 residues in the CDR3. Germline CDR1 is LGHNA and CDR2 is YSLEER. Trimming removed 1 base from V and 2 bases from J, with 14 bases in between. The CDR3 region has the DNA TGCGCCAGCAGCCAAGTTGGGGCAGGGGTAAACTATGGCTACACCTTC. Translation gives CASSQVGAGVNYGYTF.

Only a few counts were recorded for this clonotype. J is TRBJ1-4 and V is TRBV5-5; possibly TRBD1 for D (5 bases). The CDR3 consists of 15 residues. Trimming shortened V by 4 bases and J by 3 bases, and 13 bases separated the two germline ends. The germline V gene encodes CDR1 SGHKS and CDR2 YYEKEE (reference sequence). CDR3 bases: TGTGCCAGCAGCCCCCTGGGGGGGTCTAATGAAAAACTGTTTTTT. It is translated as CASSPLGGSNEKLFF.

Many counts were recorded for this clonotype. The chain is built from TRBV29-1 and TRBJ1-1, with 9 bases that match TRBD1. This CDR3 has 11 residues. The germline V gene has CDR1 SQVTM and CDR2 ANQGSEA. In nucleotides, the CDR3 is TGCAGTATACAGGGGGCCACTGAAGCTTTCTTT. The encoded protein is CSIQGATEAFF.

There are many counts of this clonotype. A much larger clone differs from this one at a single base, so this may be a read error. The chain uses TRBV11-3 and TRBJ1-1; 7 nucleotides line up with TRBD1. This CDR3 is 13 amino acids long. Looked up from germline, CDR1 is SGHNT and CDR2 is YENEEA. The V segment lost 5 bases and the J segment 2 bases; nucleotides outside the gene matches: 2. CDR3 sequence (DNA): TGTGCCAGCAGCGCAGGGGGAAACACTGAAGCTTTCTTT. Translation: CASSAGGNTEAFF.

This clonotype was seen many times. The chain is built from TRBV20-1 and TRBJ1-5; 7 bases agree with TRBD1. Germline V gene data show CDR1 as DFQATT and CDR2 as SNEGSKA (reference sequence). V was clipped by 3 bases and J by 7 bases; unmatched bases: 9. The CDR3 runs 14 residues. CDR3: CSASIGRGGQPQHF. The DNA of the CDR3 is TGCAGTGCTAGTATAGGCAGGGGGGGACAGCCCCAGCATTTT.

At least ten counts were recorded for this clonotype. The V call is TRBV20-1, the J call TRBJ2-1; no firm D call. In germline, CDR1 is DFQATT, CDR2 SNEGSKA (reference sequence). Trimming removed 6 bases from V and 8 bases from J, with 14 bases in between. The CDR3 spans 12 residues. The CDR3 sequence is CSAQRTGYEQFF. CDR3 nucleotide sequence: TGCAGTGCCCAGAGGACCGGATATGAGCAGTTCTTC.

This clonotype was seen repeatedly, ten times or more. The rearrangement joins TRBV7-2 to TRBJ1-2; 10 bases are shared with TRBD1. CDR1 is SGHTA, CDR2 FQGNSA, per germline. V lost 5 bases, J lost 4 bases, and 7 bases stayed unmatched. The CDR3 spans 15 residues. The CDR3 reads CASSPGTGEGYGYTF. The CDR3 DNA reads TGTGCCAGCAGCCCCGGGACAGGGGAGGGCTATGGCTACACCTTC. The full variable domain, in which reference TRBV7-2 and TRBJ1-2 provide the parts outside the CDR3, is GAGVSQSPSNKVTEKGKDVELRCDPISGHTALYWYRQSLGQGLEFLIYFQGNSAPDKSGLPSDRFSAERTGGSVSTLTIQRTQQEDSAVYLCASSPGTGEGYGYTFGSGTRLTVV.

In this sample, this clonotype turned up many times. V gene TRBV7-8 combines with J gene TRBJ2-7, with D possibly being TRBD1 (6 bases). This CDR3 is built from 14 residues. CDR1 and CDR2 (germline): SGHVS, FQNEAQ. Trimming cost V 4 bases and J 1 base, with 11 bases left between them. The CDR3 coding sequence is TGTGCCAGCAGCTCTACGGACAGTTCCTACGAGCAGTACTTC. It is translated as CASSSTDSSYEQYF.

This clonotype was recorded at least ten times. The rearrangement links TRBV7-2 to TRBJ2-3; a weak D match, TRBD2 (6 bases). The V gene lost 5 bases and the J gene lost 1 base, with 16 bases spanning the gap. The CDR3 contains 16 residues. Germline CDR1 and CDR2: SGHTA and FQGNSA. The CDR3 DNA sequence: TGTGCCAGCAGCCGGGACTTGACTAGACGCACAGATACGCAGTATTTT. Protein: CASSRDLTRRTDTQYF.

This clonotype has at least ten counts. J is TRBJ2-1 and V is TRBV7-2; a possible D gene is TRBD1 (5 bases). Germline V gene sequence: CDR1 SGHTA, CDR2 FQGNSA. The ends were cut back, 5 bases at V and 8 bases at J, with 10 bases in the middle. The CDR3 contains 12 residues. CDR3 loop: CASSPPRDEQFF. DNA for the CDR3: TGTGCCAGCAGCCCCCCCAGGGATGAGCAGTTCTTC.

This clonotype has at least ten counts. The CDR3 reads CASSHAGTETGYGYTF. Written as DNA, the CDR3 is TGCGCCAGCAGCCATGCCGGGACGGAGACGGGCTATGGCTACACCTTC. The chain recombines TRBV4-3 with TRBJ1-2; a possible D gene is TRBD1 (5 bases). This CDR3 has 16 amino acids. The germline V gene has CDR1 LGHNA and CDR2 YSLEER. The V and J ends lost 3 bases and 4 bases respectively, with 18 bases between them.

This clonotype was detected many times. The rearrangement uses TRBV28 and TRBJ2-6, with 7 bases that match TRBD1. Germline-derived CDR1 and CDR2 are MDHEN and SYDVKM. The V gene end was trimmed by 5 bases and the J gene end by 0 bases; junction bases not matched to a gene: 7. The CDR3 has 17 residues. The CDR3, as DNA: TGTGCCAGCAGTATTCGACAGGGATTCTCTGGGGCCAACGTCCTGACTTTC. Translated, it gives CASSIRQGFSGANVLTF.

This clonotype was detected many times. The chain couples TRBV5-5 to TRBJ2-7; D uncertain. The ends were cut back, 2 bases at V and 1 base at J, with 16 bases in the middle. Germline V gives CDR1 SGHKS, CDR2 YYEKEE (reference sequence). The CDR3 sequence is 16 residues long. As DNA, the CDR3 is TGTGCCAGCAGCTTTTGGTTTGGTTCACAATCCTACGAGCAGTACTTC. The encoded protein is CASSFWFGSQSYEQYF.

This clonotype was seen a handful of times. This chain links TRBV7-9 with TRBJ2-6, with no clear D. In germline, CDR1 is SEHNR, CDR2 FQNEAQ (reference sequence). The CDR3 loop spans 15 amino acids. The V gene lost 3 bases and the J gene lost 0 bases, with 6 bases spanning the gap. The CDR3 region has the DNA TGTGCCAGCAGCTTGCCCGGCTCTGGGGCCAACGTCCTGACTTTC. This gives the protein CASSLPGSGANVLTF. Full variable domain (missing parts from reference TRBV7-9 and TRBJ2-6): DTGVSQNPRHKITKRGQNVTFRCDPISEHNRLYWYRQTLGQGPEFLTYFQNEAQLEKSRLLSDRFSAERPKGSFSTLEIQRTEQGDSAMYLCASSLPGSGANVLTFGAGSRLTVL.

In this sample, this clonotype turned up many times. The gene calls are TRBV6-2 or TRBV6-3 and TRBJ2-3; no firm D call. In germline, CDR1 is MNHEY, CDR2 SVGEGT. The CDR3 length is 12 residues. V gave up 6 bases and J gave up 2 bases, with 6 bases separating them. CDR3 sequence (DNA): TGTGCCAGCAGACAGAACACAGATACGCAGTATTTT. Translating gives CASRQNTDTQYF.

This clonotype was seen at least ten times. CDR3 DNA: TGCAGTGCTAGTGGGGGGTCGAACACTGAAGCTTTCTTT. Translated: CSASGGSNTEAFF. This rearrangement joins TRBV20-1 to TRBJ1-1; D is perhaps TRBD1 (5 bases). V was pared by 3 bases and J by 1 base, with 9 bases between. Per germline, CDR1 DFQATT and CDR2 SNEGSKA (reference sequence). The CDR3 loop spans 13 amino acids.

The chain links TRBV27 to TRBJ1-2, with D perhaps matching TRBD1 (5 bases). Germline values: CDR1 MNHEY, CDR2 SMNVEV (reference sequence). Trimming removed 6 bases from V and 6 bases from J, with 20 bases in between. The CDR3 spans 15 residues. The CDR3 region has the DNA TGTGCCAGCAGCTTCTGGACATCACAAGAGGATGGCTACACCTTC. Protein product: CASSFWTSQEDGYTF.